This section outlines one T cell receptor beta chain sequence together with its context. This sample is part of a study of neoadjuvant anti-PD-1 for oral cavity cancer. In the study overall: Nivolumab at 3 mg/kg was mostly given biweekly, three to four doses, pre-surgery. Patients without progression got a fourth dose around day 43.

Produced via immunoSEQ multiplex PCR; TCRdb's table is partial and in-frame only. This sample has over 60,000 clones; around 85% occur once, and the top ten carry 2.5% to 3.5%. The CDR3 is made up of 14 amino acids. The germline CDR1 and CDR2 sequences are MGHRA and YSYEKL. V lost 3 bases and J lost 4; bases outside the gene matches: 4. Regarding time point: after neoadjuvant nivolumab, at surgical resection. Patients had HPV-negative, locally advanced oral cavity squamous cell carcinoma. Blood cells were analyzed directly, without culture or expansion. The chain carries TRBV4-1 and TRBJ2-3; TRBD1 aligns across 7 bases. The sequence was obtained from a person aged 35-79 years with oral cavity squamous cell carcinoma. The sequencing used PBMCs, collected after nivolumab (anti-PD-1) treatment. The CDR3 DNA sequence: TGCGCCAGCAGCCAGACAGGGATCGCAGATACGCAGTATTTT. This translates into CASSQTGIADTQYF.